One and the same sample provided the 8 T cell receptor beta chains below, sequenced in a study of CD8 T cells in Susac syndrome. Random hexamers primed reverse transcription of about 0.45 to 1 ug RNA. TCRdb used MiXCR to reprocess the immunoSEQ multiplex PCR reads, holding one entry per CDR3 protein. The sample consists of some 120,000 distinct CDR3 sequences, 90% to 95% of them appearing once. Sample: CD4+ T cells from PBMCs. The receptors were gathered from a human donor in good health.

As DNA, the CDR3 is TGTGCCAGCAGCCCAAGATTACTAGCGGGAGGGCCGACCTCCTACGAGCAGTACTTC. Its protein product is CASSPRLLAGGPTSYEQYF. The V gene is TRBV14, the J gene TRBJ2-7; 13 bases match TRBD2. The germline V gene has CDR1 SGHDN and CDR2 FVKESK. The CDR3 has 19 residues. V gave up 4 bases and J gave up 0 bases; unmatched junction bases: 12.

The V call is TRBV5-1, the J call TRBJ2-2, with 9 nucleotides matching TRBD2. CDR3 length: 16 amino acids. Germline CDR1 is SGHRS and CDR2 is YFSETQ. The V segment lost 4 bases and the J segment 7 bases; nucleotides outside the gene matches: 11. CDR3 residues: CASSLIAGDAGGELFF. The CDR3 nucleotides are TGCGCCAGCAGCCTGATAGCGGGAGATGCGGGCGGGGAGCTGTTTTTT.

This clonotype was seen just once. V gene TRBV20-1 combines with J gene TRBJ2-1, with a weak D call TRBD1 (6 bases). Per germline, CDR1 DFQATT and CDR2 SNEGSKA (reference sequence). V lost 3 bases, J lost 2 bases, and 17 bases lay in between. CDR3 size: 16 residues. CDR3 nucleotides: TGCAGTGCTAGGGCTTCAACAGGGATCACCTACAATGAGCAGTTCTTC. Translated, it gives CSARASTGITYNEQFF.

This sequence joins TRBV12-3 or TRBV12-4 and TRBJ1-1; D is perhaps TRBD1 (5 bases). The CDR3 length is 12 residues. The V gene lost 7 bases and the J gene lost 7 bases, with 13 bases spanning the gap. The CDR3 DNA sequence: TGTGCCAGCACCACGGGGCCTGATGAAGCTTTCTTT. Amino acids: CASTTGPDEAFF.

J is TRBJ2-1 and V is TRBV3-1; D is unresolved. The germline V and J ends were trimmed by 0 bases and 9 bases, with 6 bases remaining between them. The CDR3 totals 12 residues. Germline CDR1 is LGHDT and CDR2 is YNNKEL (reference sequence). The CDR3 protein is CASSQEGSEQFF. The CDR3 DNA follows: TGTGCCAGCAGCCAAGAGGGGTCTGAGCAGTTCTTC.

The rearrangement uses TRBV28 and TRBJ2-1; D call uncertain. The germline gives CDR1 MDHEN, CDR2 SYDVKM. V lost 2 bases and J 9 bases, leaving 8 bases between the germline ends. CDR3 length equals 12 residues. CDR3 region: CASSLLGSEQFF. CDR3 coding DNA: TGTGCCAGCAGTTTACTGGGTAGTGAGCAGTTCTTC.

The rearrangement joins TRBV4-1 to TRBJ2-7; 11 positions match TRBD1. CDR3 size: 16 residues. V lost 3 bases, J lost 7 bases, and 11 bases stayed unmatched. Germline V gene lookup returns CDR1 MGHRA and CDR2 YSYEKL. In DNA form, the CDR3 reads TGCGCCAGCAGCCAGGGTTGGACAGGGGGCACGGGGGAGCAGTACTTC. Its protein is CASSQGWTGGTGEQYF.

The chain recombines TRBV5-6 with TRBJ2-7; D is uncertain. V lost 5 bases to trimming and J lost 2 bases, with 14 bases between them. CDR3 length: 14 residues. Germline lookup yields CDR1 SGHDT and CDR2 YYEEEE. CDR3 amino acids: CASRHRQNPYEQYF. Written as DNA, the CDR3 is TGTGCCAGCAGGCACAGACAAAACCCCTACGAGCAGTACTTC.